These T cell receptor beta chains were read from a single sample in a study of radiation and T cells in renal cell carcinoma. The protocol was immunoSEQ multiplex PCR, while the TCRdb copy is restricted to in-frame clones and leaves out a portion. Of roughly 23,000 clones listed, roughly half were seen once; the top ten hold 16%. Sample: tumor tissue, taken from a patient whose treatment included radiotherapy and nephrectomy. All receptors derive from a woman between 45 and 65 years old with renal cell carcinoma. Each CDR3 is given without its conserved first and last residue. Fields, in order: V gene, J gene, clone size, CDR3 protein. Some rows mark clone size as missing; the rest say once, few, many or name a class of expanded clone.

V: TRBV29-1; J: TRBJ2-3; size: NA; CDR3: SVWRGTDTQY
V: TRBV5-4; J: TRBJ1-1; size: NA; CDR3: ASSFGQHEAF
V: TRBV9; J: TRBJ1-1; size: NA; CDR3: ASSVAGPGDTEAF
V: TRBV7-9; J: TRBJ2-7; size: few; CDR3: ASSLGQGPPDRY
V: TRBV4-1; J: TRBJ2-5; size: NA; CDR3: ASSRVPGQGAETQY
V: TRBV7-9; J: TRBJ1-2; size: few; CDR3: ASSSGQSTLYGYT
V: TRBV5-1; J: TRBJ1-1; size: many; CDR3: ASRLDSRPRGTEAF
V: TRBV2; J: TRBJ1-3; size: few; CDR3: ASSPQGVSGNTIY
V: TRBV9; J: TRBJ1-2; size: many; CDR3: ASSPRQSRGYGYT
V: TRBV9; J: TRBJ2-3; size: few; CDR3: ASSVGPDTDTQY
V: TRBV7-9; J: TRBJ2-7; size: once; CDR3: ASSQETRLSYEQY
V: TRBV7-2; J: TRBJ1-3; size: NA; CDR3: ASSLGGGDRDGNTIY
V: TRBV6-5; J: TRBJ2-4; size: NA; CDR3: ASGIAKGIQY
V: TRBV15; J: TRBJ1-2; size: NA; CDR3: ATSREQGAVEGYT
V: TRBV30; J: TRBJ2-3; size: NA; CDR3: AWSTGTSGVRADTQY
V: TRBV5-5; J: TRBJ2-7; size: NA; CDR3: ASSLTVGPYEQY
V: TRBV11-3; J: TRBJ1-1; size: NA; CDR3: ASSKGASLEAF
V: TRBV4-1; J: TRBJ1-1; size: NA; CDR3: ASSPTVNTEAF